This entry describes one T cell receptor (beta chain). This specimen comes from a study of blood T cell repertoires in COVID-19. Looked up from germline, CDR1 is SNHLY and CDR2 is FYNNEI. Trimming stripped 2 bases from V and 4 bases from J, with 10 bases between. This CDR3 is 14 amino acids long. Some clones are missing from TCRdb's copy, which holds only in-frame ones; the method was immunoSEQ multiplex PCR. The sample contains around 100,000 clones, over 65% of which appear only once. This chain uses TRBV2 with TRBJ2-3; a possible D gene is TRBD1 (5 bases). Sequenced: peripheral blood. The TCR comes from a human donor in a cohort sampled during active COVID-19. This chain's CDR3 is CASSEQGWADTQYF. CDR3 coding DNA: TGTGCCAGCAGTGAACAGGGTTGGGCAGATACGCAGTATTTT.